The rows below give T cell receptor beta chains drawn from one sample of a study of blood T cell repertoires in COVID-19. Only in-frame clones appear in the TCRdb table, and some are missing; sequencing was by immunoSEQ multiplex PCR. This sample yields more than 110,000 clones, of which around 85% are seen a single time; just under 3% belongs to the top ten. The sample taken for sequencing was peripheral blood. These receptors all come from a man between 50 and 59 years old with acute or convalescent COVID-19. The CDR3 runs from the conserved cysteine through the conserved F or W. A D gene is named only where the DNA matches it firmly. Clone size is given for some rows only: seen once, a few or many times, or a class if the clone is expanded.

J: TRBJ2-7
size: NA
length: 15
D: TRBD1
V: TRBV5-6
DNA: TGTGCCAGCAGCGCCCGAGGGGGCTCTAACAACGAGCAGTACTTC
CDR3: CASSARGGSNNEQYF

J: TRBJ1-1
size: NA
length: 13
D: NA
V: TRBV6-6
DNA: TGTGCCAGCAGTCACAGGGTTGAGACTGAAGCTTTCTTT
CDR3: CASSHRVETEAFF

J: TRBJ2-5
size: NA
length: 17
D: NA
V: TRBV6-1
DNA: TGTGCCAGCAGTGACCCCGGTACAAGGGGCCGCCCGGAGACCCAGTACTTC
CDR3: CASSDPGTRGRPETQYF

J: TRBJ1-2
size: NA
length: 15
D: NA
V: TRBV19
DNA: TGTGCCAGTAGTAGCCCTAAGAAGAATACCTATGGCTACACCTTC
CDR3: CASSSPKKNTYGYTF

J: TRBJ2-2
size: NA
length: 15
D: NA
V: TRBV11-1
DNA: TGTGCCAGCAGCCCCGGAACAGTCAACACCGGGGAGCTGTTTTTT
CDR3: CASSPGTVNTGELFF

J: TRBJ1-2
size: NA
length: 15
D: TRBD1
V: TRBV5-1
DNA: TGCGCCAGCAGCTTGGACGGACAGGGAAACTATGGCTACACCTTC
CDR3: CASSLDGQGNYGYTF

J: TRBJ1-1
size: NA
length: 16
D: TRBD1
V: TRBV2
DNA: TGTGCCAGCAGTACCGGGACAGGGGGTCGGGGGACTGAAGCTTTCTTT
CDR3: CASSTGTGGRGTEAFF

J: TRBJ1-5
size: NA
length: 16
D: NA
V: TRBV5-1
DNA: TGCGCCAGCAGCGAACTAGGAGCGGGGATCAATCAGCCCCAGCATTTT
CDR3: CASSELGAGINQPQHF

J: TRBJ1-5
size: NA
length: 14
D: TRBD1
V: TRBV18
DNA: TGTGCCAGCTCACCACCTCAGGGGGGACAGCCCCAGCATTTT
CDR3: CASSPPQGGQPQHF

J: TRBJ2-7
size: NA
length: 16
D: TRBD2
V: TRBV4-2
DNA: TGTGCCAGCAGCCAACGACTAGCGGGGGGCTCCTACGAGCAGTACTTC
CDR3: CASSQRLAGGSYEQYF

J: TRBJ2-1
size: NA
length: 14
D: NA
V: TRBV6-1
DNA: TGTGCCAGCAGTGAAGGGCTAGCAGAAAATGAGCAGTTCTTC
CDR3: CASSEGLAENEQFF

J: TRBJ2-7
size: NA
length: 14
D: TRBD1
V: TRBV30
DNA: TGTGCCTGGACCCGGACAGGAGGAAACTACGAGCAGTACTTC
CDR3: CAWTRTGGNYEQYF

J: TRBJ1-2
size: once
length: 14
D: NA
V: TRBV24-1
DNA: TGTGCCACCAGTGATTTAGGGGGGGCGGCTGGCTACACCTTC
CDR3: CATSDLGGAAGYTF

J: TRBJ2-1
size: NA
length: 12
D: NA
V: TRBV12-3/TRBV12-4
DNA: TGTGCCAGCACGGACACTTACAATGAGCAGTTCTTC
CDR3: CASTDTYNEQFF

J: TRBJ2-1
size: NA
length: 13
D: NA
V: TRBV6-6
DNA: TGTGCCAGCAGTTCGACAACTTACAATGAGCAGTTCTTC
CDR3: CASSSTTYNEQFF

J: TRBJ2-7
size: once
length: 13
D: NA
V: TRBV28
DNA: TGTGCCAGCATTCGGGGAGTCCCCTACGAGCAGTACTTC
CDR3: CASIRGVPYEQYF

J: TRBJ1-2
size: NA
length: 12
D: NA
V: TRBV10-2
DNA: TGCGCCAGCAGTGAACAGAACTATGGCTACACCTTC
CDR3: CASSEQNYGYTF

J: TRBJ2-7
size: NA
length: 13
D: TRBD2
V: TRBV6-5
DNA: TGTGCCGGAGGACTGGCGGGGGGGTACGAGCAGTACTTC
CDR3: CAGGLAGGYEQYF

J: TRBJ1-5
size: NA
length: 14
D: NA
V: TRBV18
DNA: TGTGCCAGCTCAATCGGACAGAACAATCAGCCCCAGCATTTT
CDR3: CASSIGQNNQPQHF

J: TRBJ2-2
size: NA
length: 14
D: NA
V: TRBV6-5
DNA: TGTGCCAGCAGTTATGAGGGTTTTACCGGGGAGCTGTTTTTT
CDR3: CASSYEGFTGELFF

J: TRBJ2-7
size: few
length: 15
D: NA
V: TRBV10-3
DNA: TGTGCCATCAGTGAGTCGACGGGGGTAACCTACGAGCAGTACTTC
CDR3: CAISESTGVTYEQYF

J: TRBJ1-4
size: few
length: 16
D: TRBD1
V: TRBV6-1
DNA: TGTGCCAGCAGTGAAGGGTCCGGGACAGGGCACGAAAAACTGTTTTTT
CDR3: CASSEGSGTGHEKLFF

J: TRBJ2-5
size: NA
length: 16
D: TRBD2
V: TRBV3-1/TRBV3-2
DNA: TGTGCCAGCAGCCAAGGACGAGCGGGGGTAGCGGAGACCCAGTACTTC
CDR3: CASSQGRAGVAETQYF

J: TRBJ2-5
size: NA
length: 13
D: NA
V: TRBV11-2
DNA: TGTGCCAGCAGCCTTGGTCCAGAAGAGACCCAGTACTTC
CDR3: CASSLGPEETQYF

J: TRBJ2-1
size: NA
length: 15
D: TRBD1
V: TRBV9
DNA: TGTGCCAGCACCCCCGGGACAGGGTTCTACAATGAGCAGTTCTTC
CDR3: CASTPGTGFYNEQFF

J: TRBJ1-1
size: NA
length: 16
D: TRBD1
V: TRBV5-1
DNA: TGCGCCAGCAGCTTGGTGGGACAGACATTGAACACTGAAGCTTTCTTT
CDR3: CASSLVGQTLNTEAFF

J: TRBJ1-1
size: NA
length: 14
D: NA
V: TRBV12-5
DNA: TGTGCTAGTGGTTCCACAGGGCTGGGGACTGAAGCTTTCTTT
CDR3: CASGSTGLGTEAFF

J: TRBJ2-7
size: few
length: 12
D: NA
V: TRBV7-9
DNA: TGTGCCAGGCGGATTGCCCACTACGAGCAGTACTTC
CDR3: CARRIAHYEQYF

J: TRBJ1-2
size: once
length: 17
D: NA
V: TRBV4-1
DNA: TGCGCCAGCAGCCAAGACTCTACAGGGCGTTTTGGCTATGGCTACACCTTC
CDR3: CASSQDSTGRFGYGYTF

J: TRBJ2-7
size: NA
length: 14
D: NA
V: TRBV14
DNA: TGTGCCAGCAGTACAGGGTCCCCACTCCGGGAGCAGTACTTC
CDR3: CASSTGSPLREQYF

J: TRBJ2-2
size: once
length: 14
D: NA
V: TRBV2
DNA: TGTGCCAGCAGTGAGACTGAGAACTTTAAGGAGCTGTTTTTT
CDR3: CASSETENFKELFF

J: TRBJ2-7
size: NA
length: 15
D: NA
V: TRBV2
DNA: TGTGCCAGCAGTGGAATAAGGACTCTGGCCTACGAGCAGTACTTC
CDR3: CASSGIRTLAYEQYF

J: TRBJ2-1
size: NA
length: 12
D: TRBD2
V: TRBV19
DNA: TGTGCTGTGAGCGGGAGGTACTATGAGCAGTTCTTC
CDR3: CAVSGRYYEQFF

J: TRBJ1-6
size: few
length: 14
D: NA
V: TRBV4-1
DNA: TGCGCCAGCAGCCAAGAGTCTGGCCATTCACCCCTCCACTTT
CDR3: CASSQESGHSPLHF

J: TRBJ1-3
size: NA
length: 14
D: NA
V: TRBV28
DNA: TGTGCCAGCAGTTCCCCCGAGGCGAGAAACACCATATATTTT
CDR3: CASSSPEARNTIYF

J: TRBJ1-1
size: NA
length: 14
D: NA
V: TRBV3-1/TRBV3-2
DNA: TGTGCCAGCAGGCACGGTCGGTTGAACACTGAAGCTTTCTTT
CDR3: CASRHGRLNTEAFF

J: TRBJ2-7
size: NA
length: 15
D: TRBD1
V: TRBV6-5
DNA: TGTGCCAGCAGTTACTCTGGGACAGGAGACTACGAGCAGTACTTC
CDR3: CASSYSGTGDYEQYF

J: TRBJ1-2
size: NA
length: 13
D: NA
V: TRBV3-1/TRBV3-2
DNA: TGTGCCAGCAGCCAAATCCAGGGGCATGGCTACACCTTC
CDR3: CASSQIQGHGYTF

J: TRBJ1-5
size: NA
length: 16
D: TRBD1
V: TRBV7-9
DNA: TGTGCCAGCAGCTTAGGGTACGGGACAGCTCATCAGCCCCAGCATTTT
CDR3: CASSLGYGTAHQPQHF

J: TRBJ1-2
size: NA
length: 15
D: TRBD1
V: TRBV6-5
DNA: TGTGCCAGCAGTCAAAACAGGGGGCGTCTCTATGGCTACACCTTC
CDR3: CASSQNRGRLYGYTF

J: TRBJ1-2
size: NA
length: 13
D: NA
V: TRBV18
DNA: TGTGCCAGCTCACCGTGGACAGACTATGGCTACACCTTC
CDR3: CASSPWTDYGYTF

J: TRBJ2-5
size: NA
length: 16
D: TRBD2
V: TRBV19
DNA: TGTGCCAGTAGTATTGGACTAGCGGGAAAGGAAGAGACCCAGTACTTC
CDR3: CASSIGLAGKEETQYF

J: TRBJ1-1
size: NA
length: 17
D: NA
V: TRBV4-1
DNA: TGCGCCAGCAGCCAAGCGTTCAGGGCAGGGGCGAACACTGAAGCTTTCTTT
CDR3: CASSQAFRAGANTEAFF

J: TRBJ1-6
size: few
length: 15
D: NA
V: TRBV7-3
DNA: TGTGCCAGCAGCTTAACGGCAGGGTCCAGGTCACCCCTCCACTTT
CDR3: CASSLTAGSRSPLHF

J: TRBJ1-1
size: once
length: 12
D: NA
V: TRBV7-8
DNA: TGTGCCAGCAGCTTACGGGGGTTTGAAGCTTTCTTT
CDR3: CASSLRGFEAFF

J: TRBJ1-2
size: NA
length: 16
D: NA
V: TRBV11-2
DNA: TGTGCCAGCAGCTTTCCGGGGAGTGGGGGCCCCTATGGCTACACCTTC
CDR3: CASSFPGSGGPYGYTF

J: TRBJ2-2
size: NA
length: 15
D: NA
V: TRBV3-1/TRBV3-2
DNA: TGTGCCAGCAGCCAAGACCCAGGGAACACCGGGGAGCTGTTTTTT
CDR3: CASSQDPGNTGELFF

J: TRBJ1-2
size: NA
length: 12
D: TRBD1
V: TRBV18
DNA: TGTGCCAGCTCACGGGACAGCTATGGCTACACCTTC
CDR3: CASSRDSYGYTF

J: TRBJ2-7
size: NA
length: 13
D: NA
V: TRBV10-3
DNA: TGTGCCATCAGTGATGGCTTGAAATACGAGCAGTACTTC
CDR3: CAISDGLKYEQYF

J: TRBJ2-1
size: NA
length: 15
D: TRBD2
V: TRBV7-9
DNA: TGTGCCAGCAGCACACTAGCGGGAGGGCCTATTGAGCAGTTCTTC
CDR3: CASSTLAGGPIEQFF

J: TRBJ1-2
size: NA
length: 15
D: NA
V: TRBV2
DNA: TGTGCCAGCAGGGAGGGGAGGGGAGAAGGGTATGGCTACACCTTC
CDR3: CASREGRGEGYGYTF

J: TRBJ1-2
size: NA
length: 15
D: TRBD1
V: TRBV13
DNA: TGTGCCAGCAGCTTTAGGGACAGGGCTAACTATGGCTACACCTTC
CDR3: CASSFRDRANYGYTF

J: TRBJ2-1
size: NA
length: 15
D: TRBD1
V: TRBV7-3
DNA: TGTGCCAGCAGCTCCCCCGGACAGGGGGCGATTGAGCAGTTCTTC
CDR3: CASSSPGQGAIEQFF

J: TRBJ2-7
size: NA
length: 14
D: TRBD1
V: TRBV6-2/TRBV6-3
DNA: TGTGCCAGCAGCACCCGGGACAGGTTCTACGAGCAGTACTTC
CDR3: CASSTRDRFYEQYF

J: TRBJ1-2
size: NA
length: 13
D: TRBD1
V: TRBV6-5
DNA: TGTGCCAGCTATGGACAGGGGAGCTATGGCTACACCTTC
CDR3: CASYGQGSYGYTF

J: TRBJ1-3
size: NA
length: 15
D: NA
V: TRBV5-4
DNA: TGTGCCAGCAGCTTGGCCCCCGGGACAGGAAACACCATATATTTT
CDR3: CASSLAPGTGNTIYF

J: TRBJ2-2
size: NA
length: 16
D: TRBD2
V: TRBV7-3
DNA: TGTGCCAGCAGCCCTCGAGGCGGGAGTGGAACCGGGGAGCTGTTTTTT
CDR3: CASSPRGGSGTGELFF